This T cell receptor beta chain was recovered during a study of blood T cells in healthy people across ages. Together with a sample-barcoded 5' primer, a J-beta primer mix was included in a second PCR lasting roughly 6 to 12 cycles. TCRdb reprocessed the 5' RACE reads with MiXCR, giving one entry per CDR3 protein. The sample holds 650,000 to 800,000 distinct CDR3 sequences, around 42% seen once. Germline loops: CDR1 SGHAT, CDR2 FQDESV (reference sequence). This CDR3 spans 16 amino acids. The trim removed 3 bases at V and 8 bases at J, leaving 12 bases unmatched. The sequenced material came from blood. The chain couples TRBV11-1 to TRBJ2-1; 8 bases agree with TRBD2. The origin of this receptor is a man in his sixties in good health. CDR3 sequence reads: CASSFRGGGLLDEQFF. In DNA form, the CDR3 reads TGTGCCAGCAGCTTCCGAGGCGGGGGGCTTTTGGATGAGCAGTTCTTC. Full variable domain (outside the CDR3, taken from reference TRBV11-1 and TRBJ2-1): EAEVAQSPRYKITEKSQAVAFWCDPISGHATLYWYRQILGQGPELLVQFQDESVVDDSQLPKDRFSAERLKGVDSTLKIQPAELGDSAMYLCASSFRGGGLLDEQFFGPGTRLTVL.